The subject of this entry is one T cell receptor (beta chain). The sample comes from a study of blood T cell repertoires in COVID-19. The CDR3 runs 14 residues. TCRdb's table, derived via immunoSEQ multiplex PCR, lists solely in-frame clones and lacks some. The data contain roughly 200,000 clones, approximately 86% of them singletons. The TCR was taken from a woman in her 30s who had been exposed to COVID-19. The chain couples TRBV1 to TRBJ1-2. TRBV1 is assigned pseudogene status. The source material was PBMCs or T cells enriched from blood (not recorded which). The CDR3 here is CTSSHGCENYGYTF. The DNA for the CDR3 is TGCACCAGCAGCCACGGGTGTGAAAACTATGGCTACACCTTC.